A selection of T cell receptor beta chains follows, all from one sample in a study of OX40 agonist ivuxolimab in advanced cancers. TCRdb keeps only in-frame clones here, not all; method: immunoSEQ multiplex PCR. The table includes tens of thousands of clones, 75% to 90% detected once. This material consisted of CD4+ or CD8+ T cells sorted from blood, taken in a trial of the OX40 agonist ivuxolimab. The receptor set was obtained from an adult with an advanced solid tumor such as melanoma, head and neck, liver or kidney cancer. Each CDR3 is given with its conserved first and last residue.

j_call v_call cdr3_aa
TRBJ2-7 TRBV5-6 CASSGRAEYEQYF
TRBJ2-6 TRBV9 CASSVDSGANVLTF
TRBJ2-1 TRBV30 CAWSVQLGEGNEQFF
TRBJ2-1 TRBV6-1 CASSEGTGNYNEQFF
TRBJ2-7 TRBV5-4 CATLGPGQGTYEQYF
TRBJ2-1 TRBV9 CASSVEPSGSYNEQFF
TRBJ2-5 TRBV2 CASTGVVENWSETQYF
TRBJ2-5 TRBV19 CASSATAAGGQETQYF
TRBJ2-7 TRBV19 CASSILGGPAYEQYF
TRBJ2-6 TRBV10-3 CAIGLRSGSSGANVLTF
TRBJ1-1 TRBV27 CASSWGRVNTEAFF
TRBJ2-5 TRBV2 CASSVLGQGIETQYF
TRBJ2-7 TRBV5-4 CASSTRDNYEQYF
TRBJ2-1 TRBV11-2 CASSFTHYNEQFF
TRBJ2-7 TRBV11-2 CASSGGTLQQYF
TRBJ2-7 TRBV19 CASSPLLTLGQGIHEQYF
TRBJ1-1 TRBV19 CASSIEYLGQLNTEAFF
TRBJ2-1 TRBV19 CASSIWGQGGNEQFF
TRBJ1-5 TRBV27 CASSRTGSQPQHF
TRBJ1-2 TRBV28 CASSLGQGSYGYTF
TRBJ1-1 TRBV7-6 CASSPLGNGLEAFF
TRBJ2-1 TRBV9 CASSVVSGGRLDNEQFF
TRBJ2-3 TRBV7-8 CASRTSGALDTQYF
TRBJ2-5 TRBV5-1 CASSEGRILYQETQYF
TRBJ2-1 TRBV6-5 CASSSSPGPPATEQFF
TRBJ2-5 TRBV6-5 CASSWGTGKAGETQYF
TRBJ2-7 TRBV27 CASSGGPSYEQYF
TRBJ1-3 TRBV9 CASSVDRTGLAGNTIYF
TRBJ1-1 TRBV2 CASSVGVGIMNTEAFF
TRBJ2-7 TRBV19 CASSIGRGLSYEQYF
TRBJ1-5 TRBV27 CASSFGGNQPQHF
TRBJ1-1 TRBV6-5 CASSYRGMNTEAFF
TRBJ2-1 TRBV5-8 CASSPGGLGNEQFF
TRBJ1-2 TRBV11-2 CASSLGLGTAYGYTF
TRBJ2-3 TRBV7-2 CASSLASLTDTQYF
TRBJ2-2 TRBV14 CASTPGPNTGELFF
TRBJ1-2 TRBV4-1 CASSQGTDEGYTF
TRBJ1-1 TRBV7-9 CASSLVNTEAFF
TRBJ2-7 TRBV10-1 CASTLYRVTYEQYF
TRBJ2-7 TRBV6-5 CASSVVSAAYEQYF
TRBJ1-2 TRBV7-3 CASSLNSGVGYTF